This T cell receptor beta chain was sequenced in a study of cytomegalovirus exposure and HLA in healthy donors. Overall study results and limits: CMV antigen specificity was confirmed in vitro for three CMV-associated chains.

As regards this clone: The antigen is not known.

The germline V and J ends were trimmed by 6 bases and 2 bases, with 17 bases remaining between them. CDR1 and CDR2 (germline): LNHDA, SQIVND (reference sequence). The CDR3 is 16 residues long. PCR employed 60 Vbeta and 13 Jbeta primers. Data came from immunoSEQ multiplex PCR; TCRdb stores just in-frame clones and leaves some out. This repertoire includes about 120,000 clones. The sequencing input was PBMCs. The origin of this receptor is a man in his late teens or twenties in good health and CMV-seronegative. The J gene is TRBJ2-1, the V gene TRBV19, with TRBD2 as a possible D gene (6 bases). Here the CDR3 reads CASRRSDGLTYNEQFF. In nucleotides, the CDR3 is TGTGCCAGTAGGAGATCGGACGGACTAACCTACAATGAGCAGTTCTTC. Variable domain in full (rest from reference TRBV19 and TRBJ2-1): DGGITQSPKYLFRKEGQNVTLSCEQNLNHDAMYWYRQDPGQGLRLIYYSQIVNDFQKGDIAEGYSVSREKKESFPLTVTSAQKNPTAFYLCASRRSDGLTYNEQFFGPGTRLTVL.